This T cell receptor (beta chain) stems from a study of Graves' ophthalmopathy and Graves' hyperthyroidism. Stable hyperthyroidism denotes an absence of ophthalmopathy throughout 18 months of follow-up. General study findings and limits: Among expanded thyroid clonotypes above 0.001 frequency, most also occurred in blood. Ophthalmopathy was separated from stable hyperthyroidism by a 13-signature model with roughly 91% sensitivity and around 81% specificity.

Per the germline V gene, CDR1 is DFQATT and CDR2 is SNEGSKA (reference sequence). After removal of 4 bases from V and 2 bases from J, the junction contained 16 bases not matched to a gene. The CDR3 totals 17 residues. Transcripts of RNA were the source for amplifying TCR beta CDR3 regions. RT-PCR in the first round used HTBI primers; a second-round multiplex PCR followed. Via MiXCR, TCRdb re-called the multiplex PCR reads, giving one row per CDR3 protein. Counted here are roughly 610,000 distinct CDR3 sequences, roughly 20% occurring once; the ten biggest clones make up approximately 7%. This clonotype has at least ten counts. Its antigen remains unidentified.

The V and J genes are TRBV20-1 and TRBJ2-5; 7 positions match TRBD1. The sample taken for sequencing was peripheral blood. The receptor comes from a woman between 18 and 29 years old with stable Graves' hyperthyroidism. Some clones in this sample may be carry-over from other donors' samples. CDR3 amino acids: CSAKRNTGTVLQETQYF. The CDR3 DNA reads as TGCAGTGCTAAGAGGAATACCGGGACAGTACTACAAGAGACCCAGTACTTC.